The T cell receptor beta chain under discussion was sequenced for a study of OX40 agonist ivuxolimab in advanced cancers. Study-wide background: It was ivuxolimab, an agonistic anti-OX40 (CD134) antibody, that patients were treated with. Regarding the study as a whole: Patients with a partial response at 0.1-3.0 mg/kg had among the lowest clonal expansion.

This clone was detected once. Its antigen is not identified. Clones were sequenced by immunoSEQ multiplex PCR, and TCRdb holds only the in-frame ones, with some missing. The sample contains 55,000 to 70,000 clones, 70% to 90% of which appear only once. This clonotype was sampled from an adult with an advanced solid tumor such as melanoma, head and neck, liver or kidney cancer. The material was CD4+ or CD8+ T cells sorted from blood, obtained in a trial of the OX40 agonist ivuxolimab.

CDR3 region: CASNSPTLNEQFF. The CDR3 bases are TGCGCCAGCAACTCCCCGACCCTCAATGAGCAGTTCTTC. J is TRBJ2-1 and V is TRBV5-1, with D hard to call. V was cut by 6 bases and J by 6 bases, with 13 bases left in between. Germline values: CDR1 SGHRS, CDR2 YFSETQ. The CDR3 extends over 13 amino acids.